Listed here is a single TCR beta chain. Its antigen is not yet known. No base quality information exists; no much larger clone differs at one position. TCRbeta CDR3 regions were amplified from genomic DNA by means of the immunoSEQ Assay, a bias-controlled multiplex PCR. Per the authors' processing: The number of nucleated cells in each sample was estimated from the amplification of reference gene primers within the assay. Sequence reads were collapsed and filtered to measure the absolute abundance of every unique TCRbeta CDR3 rearrangement. Productive Simpson clonality was computed per sample as the square root of Simpson's diversity index over productive rearrangements. Imported from immuneACCESS, the table was reduced by TCRdb to in-frame sequences with V and J called. These copies leave out some clones; in studies compared against another copy, an unresolved V gene accounts for under half, and the cause of the remainder is not known. The V and J calls and clone size are taken from that table; D and trimming were inferred from the DNA. This sample holds about 170,000 clones; 84% were observed only once. The ten biggest clones cover roughly 2.5% of the sample.

At one collaborating source in Seattle, patients were enrolled during active infection and were followed longitudinally through the course of disease. Collaborating institutions collected whole blood in K2EDTA tubes following their own protocols. For TCRbeta analysis, collaborator samples were shipped as frozen whole blood, as isolated PBMCs, or as DNA extracted from either sample type. CDR1 and CDR2 (MGHRA, YSYEKL) derive from the germline V gene. The V and J ends are trimmed by 0 bases and 2 bases, leaving 13 bases between them. The CDR3 runs 16 amino acids, cysteine and phenylalanine included. Only CDR3 DNA is held: 48 bases, read in frame from base 1. This record belongs to a study of blood T cell repertoires in COVID-19 (dated by TCRdb to 2018 to 2020). At the level of the whole study: The collaborator samples originated in the United States, Italy and Spain and spanned the acute and convalescent phases of COVID-19. The material from the prospective study consisted of cDNA or gDNA derived from T cells, B-cell-depleted T cells, or PBMCs. Subjects who had been exposed to COVID-19, were actively infected with it, or had recovered from it provided the deeply sampled blood TCRbeta repertoires that made up the dataset. A freely available public database, intended as a resource for researchers studying the immune response to SARS-CoV-2, is where the repertoires were released. The samples were drawn from the first 160 participants of the ongoing ImmuneRACE study and from roughly 1,300 subjects provided by 6 global collaborators. Nearly every sample came with metadata listing a de-identified subject ID, COVID-19 status, age in years and sex. Where available, HLA class I and class II types were taken from metadata supplied by the sample provider and were not determined by assay-based typing. General findings and caveats noted by the study authors: How much clinical and demographic metadata was included differed by source and by participant, and the metadata was provided uncurated.

The clonotype was recovered from a woman older than 75 with COVID-19, enrolled during active disease. The sample was peripheral blood. Recombination linked TRBV4-1 to TRBJ1-1; TRBD1 is a weak D gene call, 6 bases matching. CDR3 loop: CASSQDYYRANTEAFF. The DNA sequence reads TGCGCCAGCAGCCAAGATTATTACAGGGCAAACACTGAAGCTTTCTTT.